Sequencing of this T cell receptor (beta chain) was carried out in a study of cytomegalovirus exposure and HLA in healthy donors. The CDR3 length is 16 residues. CDR1 is LGHNA, CDR2 YNFKEQ, per germline. V shed 0 bases and J shed 5 bases, with 17 bases lying between them. The PCR had 60 Vbeta and 13 Jbeta primers. Profiling relied on immunoSEQ multiplex PCR, and the TCRdb table lists in-frame clones only, not all of them. The sample lists about 160,000 clones; 70% to 90% were seen once. The TCR was taken from a woman under 40 in good health and CMV-seropositive. Sequencing was performed on PBMCs. The chain recombines TRBV4-2 with TRBJ2-7; possible D gene TRBD1, 5 bases. CDR3: CASSQDLGQGSHEQYF. The CDR3, as DNA: TGTGCCAGCAGCCAAGATTTGGGGCAGGGTTCCCACGAGCAGTACTTC.